This TCR beta chain was retrieved from a study of radiation and T cells in renal cell carcinoma. The length of the CDR3 is 13 residues. Study-wide results and limits: From baseline, blood top tumor clonotypes peaked at 2 weeks post-radiation. Pretreatment tumor biopsies were lacking, so baseline clonotypes are unknown.

The sample's time point: blood 4 weeks post-SBRT, at nephrectomy. This sample's treatment: 15 Gy SBRT to primary tumor, nephrectomy 4 weeks later. Nephrectomy followed 15 Gy stereotactic body radiation by 4 weeks. Blood was sampled at baseline, 2 weeks and 4 weeks after SBRT. On this clone: The target antigen is unknown. The junction does not match germline at one end; this may be a read error.

Repertoires were generated with immunoSEQ multiplex PCR, while TCRdb's copy carries only in-frame clones and drops some. Of about 40,000 clones in the sample, roughly four fifths are singletons; the top ten hold 25% to 30%. The sequencing here drew on blood, taken from a patient whose treatment included radiotherapy and nephrectomy. This TCR derives from an older woman with renal cell carcinoma. This chain joins TRBV5-3 and TRBJ2-7, with 8 bases aligning to TRBD1. TRBV5-3 counts as an open reading frame of uncertain function. The CDR3 sequence is CASSSGQGYEQYF. DNA of the CDR3: TGTGCCAGCAGCTCCGGACAGGGCTACGAGCAGTACTTC.